A selection of T cell receptor beta chains follows, all from one sample in a study of blood T cells in healthy people across ages. TCRdb reprocessed the 5' RACE reads with MiXCR, giving one entry per CDR3 protein. The sample yields about 1.4 million distinct CDR3 sequences, approximately 63% seen once. Sequenced: blood. These TCRs come from a young man in good health. CDR3s include the opening cysteine and the closing phenylalanine or tryptophan. A D gene is named only where the DNA matches it firmly. Size is stated for part of the rows, as once, few or many counts, or as a class when the clone is expanded.

clone_size: .
j_call: TRBJ2-2
d_call: .
v_call: TRBV7-9
cdr3_aa: CASSGPTRGSNTGELFF
cdr3_nt: TGTGCCAGCAGCGGCCCCACTCGGGGCTCGAACACCGGGGAGCTGTTTTTT

clone_size: .
j_call: TRBJ2-1
d_call: TRBD1
v_call: TRBV4-2
cdr3_aa: CASSQEWDSYNEQFF
cdr3_nt: TGTGCCAGCAGCCAAGAGTGGGACAGCTACAATGAGCAGTTCTTC

clone_size: .
j_call: TRBJ2-5
d_call: .
v_call: TRBV20-1
cdr3_aa: CSARDPGDQYF
cdr3_nt: TGCAGTGCTAGAGACCCAGGGGATCAGTACTTC

clone_size: .
j_call: TRBJ1-2
d_call: .
v_call: TRBV25-1
cdr3_aa: CASSEGQRIYGYTF
cdr3_nt: TGTGCCAGCAGTGAAGGACAGAGGATCTATGGCTACACCTTC

clone_size: .
j_call: TRBJ1-2
d_call: .
v_call: TRBV4-1
cdr3_aa: CASSQATGPGYTF
cdr3_nt: TGCGCCAGCAGCCAGGCAACAGGTCCCGGCTACACCTTC

clone_size: few
j_call: TRBJ2-5
d_call: .
v_call: TRBV29-1
cdr3_aa: CSVENREYQETQYF
cdr3_nt: TGCAGCGTTGAGAACAGAGAATACCAAGAGACCCAGTACTTC

clone_size: .
j_call: TRBJ2-6
d_call: .
v_call: TRBV7-6
cdr3_aa: CASSLVTGDSSGANVLTF
cdr3_nt: TGTGCCAGCAGCTTAGTTACAGGTGACAGCTCTGGGGCCAACGTCCTGACTTTC

clone_size: .
j_call: TRBJ2-1
d_call: TRBD2
v_call: TRBV2
cdr3_aa: CASLGTGGNEQFF
cdr3_nt: TGTGCCAGCCTGGGGACGGGGGGAAATGAGCAGTTCTTC

clone_size: .
j_call: TRBJ2-7
d_call: TRBD2
v_call: TRBV29-1
cdr3_aa: CSVAQAGASLQYF
cdr3_nt: TGCAGCGTTGCTCAAGCGGGAGCCTCCCTCCAGTACTTC

clone_size: .
j_call: TRBJ2-3
d_call: TRBD2
v_call: TRBV29-1
cdr3_aa: CSVEGLADVLPQYF
cdr3_nt: TGCAGCGTTGAAGGGCTAGCGGACGTTCTTCCGCAGTATTTT

clone_size: .
j_call: TRBJ2-7
d_call: .
v_call: TRBV29-1
cdr3_aa: CSVIPRSSDEQYF
cdr3_nt: TGCAGCGTAATACCCAGGTCGAGCGACGAGCAGTACTTC

clone_size: .
j_call: TRBJ2-3
d_call: .
v_call: TRBV15
cdr3_aa: CATSKNSGPTDTQYF
cdr3_nt: TGTGCCACCAGCAAAAACTCGGGACCCACAGATACGCAGTATTTT

clone_size: few
j_call: TRBJ2-7
d_call: TRBD1
v_call: TRBV6-2/TRBV6-3
cdr3_aa: CASTETGASAYEQYF
cdr3_nt: TGTGCCAGCACCGAGACAGGGGCGTCAGCCTACGAGCAGTACTTC

clone_size: .
j_call: TRBJ1-2
d_call: .
v_call: TRBV20-1
cdr3_aa: CSARDWGSFLNYGYTF
cdr3_nt: TGCAGTGCTAGAGATTGGGGCAGCTTTCTAAACTATGGCTACACCTTC

clone_size: .
j_call: TRBJ2-1
d_call: TRBD2
v_call: TRBV7-9
cdr3_aa: CASSERTSGRGDNEQFF
cdr3_nt: TGTGCCAGCAGCGAAAGGACTAGCGGGAGAGGGGACAATGAGCAGTTCTTC